Below, 6 T cell receptor beta chains from the same sample are listed, as sequenced in a study of brain T cells in children with intractable seizures. TCRdb keeps only in-frame clones here, not all; method: immunoSEQ multiplex PCR. The sample holds about 350,000 clones, nearly 95% seen once. Described time point: blood from clinic visit 5 months post-surgery; TSC patient then seizure free. This specimen was peripheral blood, taken roughly 5 months after surgery. All receptors come from a boy younger than two with tuberous sclerosis and intractable seizures.

CDR3 region: CASSLEEGIETQYF. The CDR3 DNA sequence: TGCGCCAGCAGCTTGGAAGAGGGAATAGAGACCCAGTACTTC. The gene calls are TRBV5-1 and TRBJ2-5, with a weak D call TRBD2 (5 bases). The CDR3 spans 14 residues. Trimming left V 0 bases short and J 4 bases short, with 10 bases between. CDR1 and CDR2 from the germline V gene are SGHRS and YFSETQ.

The J gene is TRBJ2-1, the V gene TRBV7-9; D might be TRBD1 or TRBD2, each matching 6 bases. Germline V CDR1 and CDR2: SEHNR, FQNEAQ (reference sequence). V was trimmed by 5 bases and J by 13 bases, leaving 21 bases between them. The length of the CDR3 is 14 residues. CDR3 protein: CASSKFWGAAFQFF. The CDR3 DNA is TGTGCCAGCAGCAAGTTTTGGGGGGCCGCTTTTCAGTTCTTC.

The chain uses TRBV3-1 (or the pseudogene TRBV3-2) and TRBJ2-1; 7 bases are shared with TRBD2. With 4 bases clipped from V and 1 base from J, the junction kept 13 bases outside the gene matches. The CDR3 sequence is 18 residues long. Germline assignment: CDR1 LGHDT and CDR2 YNNKEL (reference sequence). Here the CDR3 reads CASSPGGSGPPSYNEQFF. CDR3 in DNA: TGTGCCAGCAGCCCCGGGGGTAGCGGGCCACCTTCCTACAATGAGCAGTTCTTC.

This chain links TRBV12-3 or TRBV12-4 with TRBJ1-2; 7 bases are shared with TRBD1. With 6 bases clipped from V and 5 bases from J, the junction kept 6 bases outside the gene matches. This CDR3 is 13 amino acids long. CDR3 in DNA: TGTGCCAGCAGCTGGGGACAGCTTTATGGCTACACCTTC. It yields the protein CASSWGQLYGYTF.

Regarding this clone: Other DNA sequences in the same sample also yield this CDR3. The genes are TRBV29-1 and TRBJ1-1; the D is unclear. Germline lookup yields CDR1 SQVTM and CDR2 ANQGSEA. V dropped 7 bases and J dropped 2 bases, with 11 bases sitting between them. The CDR3 is 12 residues long. CDR3 residues: CSASTVNTEAFF. For the CDR3, the DNA is TGCAGCGCTTCTACAGTTAACACTGAAGCTTTCTTT.

CDR3: CASSVEAGVPYNEQFF. The CDR3 DNA reads TGTGCCAGCAGTGTCGAAGCGGGGGTACCCTACAATGAGCAGTTCTTC. The rearrangement uses TRBV6-1 and TRBJ2-1, with 8 bases identical to TRBD2. The CDR3 covers 16 residues. Trimming at V came to 4 bases and at J to 2 bases, leaving 7 bases not matched to a gene. Looked up from germline, CDR1 is MNHNS and CDR2 is SASEGT.